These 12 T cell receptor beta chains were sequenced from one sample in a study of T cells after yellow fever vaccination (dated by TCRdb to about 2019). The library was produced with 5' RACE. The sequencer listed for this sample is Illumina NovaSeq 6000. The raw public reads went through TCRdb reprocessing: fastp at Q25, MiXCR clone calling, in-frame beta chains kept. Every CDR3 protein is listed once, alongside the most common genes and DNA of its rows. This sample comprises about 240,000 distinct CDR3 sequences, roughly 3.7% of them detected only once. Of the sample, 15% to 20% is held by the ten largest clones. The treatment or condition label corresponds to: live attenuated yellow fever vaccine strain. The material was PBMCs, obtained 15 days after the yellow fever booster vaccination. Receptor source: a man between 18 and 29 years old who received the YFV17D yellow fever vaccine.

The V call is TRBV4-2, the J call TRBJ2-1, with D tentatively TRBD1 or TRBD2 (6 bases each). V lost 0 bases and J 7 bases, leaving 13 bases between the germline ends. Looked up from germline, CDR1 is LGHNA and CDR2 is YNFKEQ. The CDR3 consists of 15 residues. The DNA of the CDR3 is TGTGCCAGCAGCCAAGATAGGGGGGCCCTAAATGAGCAGTTCTTC. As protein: CASSQDRGALNEQFF.

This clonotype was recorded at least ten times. CDR3 loop: CAISGKAGGYTDTQYF. In nucleotides, the CDR3 is TGTGCCATCAGTGGTAAAGCGGGGGGATACACAGATACGCAGTATTTT. V usage is TRBV10-3 and J usage is TRBJ2-3; the match to TRBD2 covers 9 bases. J lost 2 bases, V lost 4 bases, and 7 bases had no gene match. The CDR3 spans 16 residues. Germline CDR1 ENHRY, CDR2 SYGVKD.

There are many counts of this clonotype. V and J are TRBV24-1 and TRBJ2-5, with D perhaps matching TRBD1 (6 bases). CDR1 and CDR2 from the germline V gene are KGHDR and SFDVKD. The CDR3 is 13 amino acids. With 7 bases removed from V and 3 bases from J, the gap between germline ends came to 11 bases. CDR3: CATSSRQEETQYF. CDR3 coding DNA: TGTGCCACCAGCTCAAGACAGGAAGAGACCCAGTACTTC.

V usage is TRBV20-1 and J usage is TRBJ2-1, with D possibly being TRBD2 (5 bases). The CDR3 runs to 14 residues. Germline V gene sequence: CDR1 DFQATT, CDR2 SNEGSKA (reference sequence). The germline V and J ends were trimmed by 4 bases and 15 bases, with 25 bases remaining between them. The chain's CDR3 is CSATVGDEGLNRFF. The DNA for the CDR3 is TGCAGTGCTACCGTGGGAGATGAGGGCTTGAATCGGTTCTTC.

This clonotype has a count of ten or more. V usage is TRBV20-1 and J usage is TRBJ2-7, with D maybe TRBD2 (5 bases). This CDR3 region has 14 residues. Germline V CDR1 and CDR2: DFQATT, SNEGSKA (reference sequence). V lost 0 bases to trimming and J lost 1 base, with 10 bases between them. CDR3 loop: CSAREPGYSYEQYV. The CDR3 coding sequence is TGCAGTGCTAGAGAACCGGGGTATTCCTACGAGCAGTACGTC.

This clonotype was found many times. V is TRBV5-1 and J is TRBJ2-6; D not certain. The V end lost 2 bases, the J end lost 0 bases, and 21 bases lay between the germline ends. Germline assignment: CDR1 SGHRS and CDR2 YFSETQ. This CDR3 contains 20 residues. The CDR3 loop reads CASSFGFFVPKPSGANVLTF. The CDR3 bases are TGCGCCAGCAGCTTTGGGTTTTTCGTTCCCAAGCCCTCTGGGGCCAACGTCCTGACTTTC. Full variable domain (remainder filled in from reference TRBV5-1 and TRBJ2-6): KAGVTQTPRYLIKTRGQQVTLSCSPISGHRSVSWYQQTPGQGLQFLFEYFSETQRNKGNFPGRFSGRQFSNSRSEMNVSTLELGDSALYLCASSFGFFVPKPSGANVLTFGAGSRLTVL.

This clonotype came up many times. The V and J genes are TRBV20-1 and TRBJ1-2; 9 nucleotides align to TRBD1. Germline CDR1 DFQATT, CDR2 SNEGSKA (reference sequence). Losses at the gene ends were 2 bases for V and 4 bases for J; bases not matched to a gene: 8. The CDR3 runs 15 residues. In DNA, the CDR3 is TGCAGTGCTAGACCCCGGGACAGGGAAATCTATGGCTACACCTTC. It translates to CSARPRDREIYGYTF.

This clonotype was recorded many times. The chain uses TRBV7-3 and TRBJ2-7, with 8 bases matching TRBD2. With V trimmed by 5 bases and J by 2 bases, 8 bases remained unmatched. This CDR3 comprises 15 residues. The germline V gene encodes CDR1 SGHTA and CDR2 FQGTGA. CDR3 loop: CASSIRGGIAYEQYF. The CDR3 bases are TGTGCCAGCAGCATCCGGGGGGGGATAGCCTACGAGCAGTACTTC.

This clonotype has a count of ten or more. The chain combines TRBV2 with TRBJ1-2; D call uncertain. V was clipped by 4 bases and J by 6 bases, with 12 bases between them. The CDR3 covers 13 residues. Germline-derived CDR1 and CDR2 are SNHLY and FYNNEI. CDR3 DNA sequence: TGTGCCAGCAGTGCACCGGGCGGAGATGGCTACACCTTC. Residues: CASSAPGGDGYTF.

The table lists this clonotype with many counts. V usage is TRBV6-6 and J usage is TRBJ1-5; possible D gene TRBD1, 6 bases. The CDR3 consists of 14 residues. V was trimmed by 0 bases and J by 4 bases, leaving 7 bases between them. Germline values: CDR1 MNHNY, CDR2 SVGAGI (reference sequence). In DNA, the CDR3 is TGTGCCAGCAGTTACTCGACAGGAAATCAGCCCCAGCATTTT. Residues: CASSYSTGNQPQHF.

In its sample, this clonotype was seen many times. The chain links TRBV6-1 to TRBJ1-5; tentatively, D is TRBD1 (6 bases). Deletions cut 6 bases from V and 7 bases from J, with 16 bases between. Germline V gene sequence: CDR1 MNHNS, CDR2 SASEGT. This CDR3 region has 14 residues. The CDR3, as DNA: TGTGCCAGCAGAGGGGGGGGGTCGTGGCAGCCCCAGCATTTT. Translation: CASRGGGSWQPQHF.

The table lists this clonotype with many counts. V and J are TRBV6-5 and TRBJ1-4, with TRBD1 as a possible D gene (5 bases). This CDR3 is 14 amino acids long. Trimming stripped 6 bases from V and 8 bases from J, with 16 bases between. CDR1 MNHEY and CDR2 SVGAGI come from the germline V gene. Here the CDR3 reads CASSSDTLGEKLFF. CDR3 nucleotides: TGTGCCAGCAGCTCGGACACCCTTGGAGAAAAACTGTTTTTT.